This record concerns one T cell receptor beta chain sequence. Antigen specificity is unknown. The data stem from a study of siplizumab effects on memory and regulatory T cells. Broader study findings: Under siplizumab, alloreactive sequences traced to unstimulated CD4+ memory cells were significantly reduced. Just a small share of alloreactive clones was traced back to unstimulated subsets. A naive or memory phenotype could not be assigned to roughly 80-96% of the proliferating CD4+ or CD8+ clones.

Only in-frame clones appear in the TCRdb table, and some are missing; sequencing was by immunoSEQ multiplex PCR. The sample shows about 100,000 clones, around 92% of them seen only once. V lost 1 base and J lost 8, with 12 bases in between. The CDR3 has 13 amino acids. CDR1 is SGHNT, CDR2 YYREEE, per germline (reference sequence). The sequence came from a human donor in good health. The chain employs TRBV5-4 and TRBJ1-2, with D possibly being TRBD1 (6 bases). The sequencing sample was made of Tregs sorted from blood. In nucleotides, the CDR3 is TGTGCCAGCAGCTTGTTACAGGGAGAAGGCTACACCTTC. Its protein product is CASSLLQGEGYTF.